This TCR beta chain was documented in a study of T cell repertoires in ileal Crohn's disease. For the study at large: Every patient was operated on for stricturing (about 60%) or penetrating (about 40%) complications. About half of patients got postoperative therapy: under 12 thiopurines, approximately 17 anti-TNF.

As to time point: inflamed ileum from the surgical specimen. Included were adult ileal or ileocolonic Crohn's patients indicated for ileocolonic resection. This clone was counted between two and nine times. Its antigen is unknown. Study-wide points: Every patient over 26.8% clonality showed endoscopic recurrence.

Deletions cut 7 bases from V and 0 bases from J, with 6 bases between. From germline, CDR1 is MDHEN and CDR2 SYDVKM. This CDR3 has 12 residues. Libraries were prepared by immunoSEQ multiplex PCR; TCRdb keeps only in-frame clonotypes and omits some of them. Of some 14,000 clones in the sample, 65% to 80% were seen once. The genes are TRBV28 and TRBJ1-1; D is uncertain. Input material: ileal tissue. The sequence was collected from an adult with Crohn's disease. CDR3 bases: TGTGCCAGCACAACCCTGAACACTGAAGCTTTCTTT. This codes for CASTTLNTEAFF.